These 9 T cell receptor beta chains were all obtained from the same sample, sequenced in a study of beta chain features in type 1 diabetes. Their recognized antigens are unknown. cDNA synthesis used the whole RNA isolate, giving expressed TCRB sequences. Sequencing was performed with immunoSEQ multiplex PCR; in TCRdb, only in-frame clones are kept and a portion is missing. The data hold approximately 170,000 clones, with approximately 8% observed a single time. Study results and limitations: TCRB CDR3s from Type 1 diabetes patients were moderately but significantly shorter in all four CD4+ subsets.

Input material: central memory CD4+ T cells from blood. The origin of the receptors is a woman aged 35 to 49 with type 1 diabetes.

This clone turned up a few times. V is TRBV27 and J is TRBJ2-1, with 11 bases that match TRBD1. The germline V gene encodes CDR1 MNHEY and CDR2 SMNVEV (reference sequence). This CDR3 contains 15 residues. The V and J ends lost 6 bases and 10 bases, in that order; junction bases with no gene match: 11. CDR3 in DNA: TGTGCCAGCAGCCCTGCTTGGGGGACAGGGGGGGAGCAGTTCTTC. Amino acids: CASSPAWGTGGEQFF.

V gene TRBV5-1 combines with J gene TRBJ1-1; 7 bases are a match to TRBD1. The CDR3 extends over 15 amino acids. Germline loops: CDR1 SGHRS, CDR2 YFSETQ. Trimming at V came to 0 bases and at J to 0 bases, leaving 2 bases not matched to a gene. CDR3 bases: TGCGCCAGCAGCTTGGAAGGGACAGTGAACACTGAAGCTTTCTTT. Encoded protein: CASSLEGTVNTEAFF.

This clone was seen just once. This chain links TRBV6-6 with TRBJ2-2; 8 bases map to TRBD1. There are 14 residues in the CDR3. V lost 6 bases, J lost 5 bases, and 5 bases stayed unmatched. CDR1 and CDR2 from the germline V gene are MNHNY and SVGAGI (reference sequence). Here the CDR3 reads CASSRDRSTGELFF. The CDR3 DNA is TGTGCCAGCAGCAGGGACAGGTCTACCGGGGAGCTGTTTTTT.

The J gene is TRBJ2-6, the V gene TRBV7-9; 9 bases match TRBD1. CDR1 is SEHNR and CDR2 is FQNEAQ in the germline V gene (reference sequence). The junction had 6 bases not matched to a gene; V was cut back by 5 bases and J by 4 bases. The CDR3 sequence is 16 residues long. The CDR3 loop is CASSGDRGVGANVLTF. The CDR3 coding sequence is TGTGCCAGCAGCGGAGACAGGGGGGTCGGGGCCAACGTCCTGACTTTC. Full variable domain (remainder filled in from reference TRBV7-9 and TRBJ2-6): DTGVSQNPRHKITKRGQNVTFRCDPISEHNRLYWYRQTLGQGPEFLTYFQNEAQLEKSRLLSDRFSAERPKGSFSTLEIQRTEQGDSAMYLCASSGDRGVGANVLTFGAGSRLTVL.

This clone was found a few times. The CDR3 sequence: CASISLRGAVGTEAFF. DNA of the CDR3: TGTGCCAGCATTTCCCTCAGGGGGGCCGTGGGCACTGAAGCTTTCTTT. The gene calls are TRBV28 and TRBJ1-1, with 7 bases matching TRBD1. Germline loops: CDR1 MDHEN, CDR2 SYDVKM. V lost 7 bases to trimming and J lost 4 bases; unmatched junction nucleotides: 15. The CDR3 has 16 residues.

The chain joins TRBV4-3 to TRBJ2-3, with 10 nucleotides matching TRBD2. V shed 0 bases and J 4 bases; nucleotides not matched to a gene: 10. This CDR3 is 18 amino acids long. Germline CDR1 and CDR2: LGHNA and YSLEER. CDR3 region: CASSQEGVSSGRADTQYF. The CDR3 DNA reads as TGCGCCAGCAGCCAAGAGGGTGTTTCGAGCGGGAGGGCAGATACGCAGTATTTT.

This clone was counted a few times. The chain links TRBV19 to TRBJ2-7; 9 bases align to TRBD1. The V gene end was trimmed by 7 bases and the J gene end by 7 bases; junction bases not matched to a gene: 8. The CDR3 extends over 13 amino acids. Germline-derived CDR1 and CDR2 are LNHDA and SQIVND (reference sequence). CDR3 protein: CASNEQGAEEQYF. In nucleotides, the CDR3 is TGTGCCAGTAATGAACAGGGGGCGGAGGAGCAGTACTTC.

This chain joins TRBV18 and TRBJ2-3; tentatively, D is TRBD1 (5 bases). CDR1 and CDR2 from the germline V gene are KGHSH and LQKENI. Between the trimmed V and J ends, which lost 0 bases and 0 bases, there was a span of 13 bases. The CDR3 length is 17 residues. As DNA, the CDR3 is TGTGCCAGCTCACCACCGGCAGGTGGACAAAGCACAGATACGCAGTATTTT. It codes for CASSPPAGGQSTDTQYF.

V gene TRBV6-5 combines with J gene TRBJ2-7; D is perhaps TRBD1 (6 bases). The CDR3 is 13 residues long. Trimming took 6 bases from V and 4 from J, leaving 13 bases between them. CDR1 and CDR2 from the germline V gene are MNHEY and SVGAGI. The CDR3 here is CASSPQGPYEQYF. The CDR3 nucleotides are TGTGCCAGCAGCCCACAGGGCCCATACGAGCAGTACTTC.